This passage covers 32 T cell receptor beta chains from one sample sequenced in a study of shared clonotypes between healthy human individuals. Generated by immunoSEQ multiplex PCR, the TCRdb table keeps only in-frame clones and is missing some. The sample carries about 490,000 clones, around 80% recorded once. The material sequenced was PBMCs. All receptors derive from a woman in her forties in good health. Some clones in this sample may be carry-over from other donors' samples.

The CDR3 here is CASSRAISVSQFF. The CDR3 nucleotides are TGTGCCAGCTCACGGGCTATCAGTGTCAGTCAGTTCTTC. The rearrangement uses TRBV18 and TRBJ2-1; D gene ambiguous. The V gene lost 4 bases and the J gene lost 13 bases, with 17 bases spanning the gap. Per the germline V gene, CDR1 is KGHSH and CDR2 is LQKENI. CDR3 length: 13 amino acids.

This clone was recorded many times. The V call is TRBV4-3, the J call TRBJ2-6; D gene unclear. Germline CDR1 LGHNA, CDR2 YSLEER. This CDR3 spans 16 amino acids. V was cut by 4 bases and J by 0 bases, with 10 bases left in between. The CDR3 region is CASSPQISSGANVLTF. The CDR3 DNA follows: TGCGCCAGCAGCCCCCAGATCAGCTCTGGGGCCAACGTCCTGACTTTC.

The genes are TRBV10-1 and TRBJ2-2; 12 bases are shared with TRBD2. V gave up 4 bases and J gave up 7 bases; unmatched junction bases: 10. In germline, CDR1 is WNHNN, CDR2 SYGVQD (reference sequence). The CDR3 has 17 residues. Here the CDR3 DNA reads TGCGCCAGCAGTGGGTCCCTAGCGGGAGGGCCCGTCGGGGAGCTGTTTTTT. The encoded protein is CASSGSLAGGPVGELFF.

Details on this clone: One base separates it from a far larger clone, so it is likely a read error. The V call is TRBV7-9, the J call TRBJ2-7, with D unresolved. The CDR3 covers 12 residues. Trimming left V 5 bases short and J 5 bases short, with 10 bases between. Per germline, CDR1 SEHNR and CDR2 FQNEAQ (reference sequence). The chain's CDR3 is CASSPLGDEQYF. CDR3 in DNA: TGTGCCAGCAGCCCCCTTGGGGACGAGCAGTACTTC.

The chain carries TRBV5-1 and TRBJ2-5; a possible D gene is TRBD2 (5 bases). CDR1 is SGHRS, CDR2 YFSETQ, per germline. This CDR3 comprises 13 residues. Trimming pared 4 bases from V and 5 bases from J, leaving 12 bases between. CDR3 coding DNA: TGCGCCAGCAGCCCCACGGGCGGGGAGACCCAGTACTTC. Its translation: CASSPTGGETQYF.

This clone was seen more than once but under ten times. J is TRBJ2-7 and V is TRBV5-1; D is unclear. CDR1 SGHRS and CDR2 YFSETQ come from the germline V gene. The CDR3 runs 13 residues. Trimming took off 1 base at V and 3 bases at J, with 8 bases between the two ends. The CDR3 protein is CASSLRENYEQYF. CDR3 bases: TGCGCCAGCAGCTTGAGGGAAAACTACGAGCAGTACTTC.

A few counts support this clone. The chain has TRBV19 and TRBJ1-1; TRBD1 is a possible D gene (5 bases). The V gene's germline CDR1 is LNHDA and CDR2 SQIVND (reference sequence). This CDR3 is 12 amino acids long. Trimming stripped 5 bases from V and 11 bases from J, with 15 bases between. CDR3 sequence (DNA): TGTGCCAGTAGTCAGGGAGGGAGCGAGGCTTTCTTT. It is translated as CASSQGGSEAFF.

This chain connects TRBV4-1 to TRBJ1-4; 9 bases align to TRBD1. Germline trimming cut 0 bases from V and 11 bases from J; bases unmatched to any gene: 10. Per germline, CDR1 MGHRA and CDR2 YSYEKL. The CDR3 runs to 16 residues. In DNA, the CDR3 is TGCGCCAGCAGCCAAGATGGGCTCGGGACAGGGCAGAAACTGTTTTTT. Encoded protein: CASSQDGLGTGQKLFF.

The rearrangement links TRBV18 to TRBJ1-2; 9 bases align to TRBD1. The length of the CDR3 is 15 residues. Germline CDR1 and CDR2: KGHSH and LQKENI. J lost 3 bases, V lost 3 bases, and 5 bases had no gene match. The CDR3 loop reads CASSPGQGRDYGYTF. The CDR3 DNA sequence: TGTGCCAGCTCACCGGGACAGGGACGTGACTATGGCTACACCTTC.

The chain combines TRBV9 with TRBJ2-6; TRBD2 might be the D (6 bases). Deletions cut 2 bases from V and 2 bases from J, with 8 bases between. The CDR3 runs to 15 residues. Germline CDR1 reads SGDLS; CDR2 reads YYNGEE. The DNA for the CDR3 is TGTGCCAGCAGCGTTCTAGCGACTGGGGCCAACGTCCTGACTTTC. Encoded protein: CASSVLATGANVLTF.

V gene TRBV19 combines with J gene TRBJ1-4; TRBD1 might be the D (5 bases). This CDR3 has 14 amino acids. The germline V gene encodes CDR1 LNHDA and CDR2 SQIVND (reference sequence). V was cut by 7 bases and J by 7 bases, with 16 bases left in between. CDR3 sequence (DNA): TGTGCCAGTACCTCAGACAGCTTCGGTGAAAAACTGTTTTTT. Translating it yields CASTSDSFGEKLFF. Full variable domain (remainder filled in from reference TRBV19 and TRBJ1-4): DGGITQSPKYLFRKEGQNVTLSCEQNLNHDAMYWYRQDPGQGLRLIYYSQIVNDFQKGDIAEGYSVSREKKESFPLTVTSAQKNPTAFYLCASTSDSFGEKLFFGSGTQLSVL.

V gene TRBV28 combines with J gene TRBJ2-1; 7 positions agree with TRBD2. Trimming took 6 bases from V and 4 from J; bases not matched to a gene: 9. Germline CDR1 and CDR2: MDHEN and SYDVKM. The CDR3 totals 15 residues. The CDR3 loop is CASSPWTSLYNEQFF. The CDR3 DNA reads TGTGCCAGCAGCCCTTGGACTAGTCTGTACAATGAGCAGTTCTTC.

V and J are TRBV9 and TRBJ2-1, with TRBD1 matching over 11 bases. CDR3 length equals 15 residues. Losses at the gene ends were 4 bases for V and 3 bases for J; bases not matched to a gene: 3. Germline V CDR1 and CDR2: SGDLS, YYNGEE. The CDR3 reads CASSLGTGGYNEQFF. In DNA form, the CDR3 reads TGTGCCAGCAGCCTCGGGACAGGGGGCTACAATGAGCAGTTCTTC.

This clone turned up a few times. This chain uses TRBV10-3 with TRBJ1-2; possible D gene TRBD1, 5 bases. Germline V gene lookup returns CDR1 ENHRY and CDR2 SYGVKD. This CDR3 is 11 amino acids long. Trimming pared 2 bases from V and 8 bases from J, leaving 6 bases between. CDR3 sequence: CAISETGGYTF. CDR3 DNA sequence: TGTGCCATCAGTGAGACAGGAGGCTACACCTTC.

This clone was counted once. The chain uses TRBV28 and TRBJ2-7, with D perhaps TRBD1 (6 bases). Germline CDR1 MDHEN, CDR2 SYDVKM. The V end was cut by 6 bases, the J end by 4 bases, with 10 bases between. The CDR3 runs to 12 residues. As DNA, the CDR3 is TGTGCCAGCAGCCGACAGGCTTACGAGCAGTACTTC. Translating it yields CASSRQAYEQYF.

This sequence joins TRBV6-1 and TRBJ2-1, with D perhaps TRBD2 (5 bases). The germline gives CDR1 MNHNS, CDR2 SASEGT. CDR3 length: 15 residues. V shed 6 bases and J shed 4 bases, with 16 bases lying between them. CDR3 sequence (DNA): TGTGCCAGCAGCCCCGGAGGCGCACCATACAATGAGCAGTTCTTC. Amino acid sequence: CASSPGGAPYNEQFF.

V is TRBV4-2 and J is TRBJ1-5; the D is unclear. V was shortened by 1 base and J by 0 bases, with 13 bases between the two germline ends. Germline-derived CDR1 and CDR2 are LGHNA and YNFKEQ. The CDR3 has 17 amino acids. The CDR3 loop is CASSQVGQLYSNQPQHF. CDR3 sequence (DNA): TGTGCCAGCAGCCAAGTAGGTCAGCTTTATAGCAATCAGCCCCAGCATTTT.

The chain joins TRBV7-9 to TRBJ2-2; 9 bases are a match to TRBD1. Per the germline V gene, CDR1 is SEHNR and CDR2 is FQNEAQ (reference sequence). The V segment lost 5 bases and the J segment 4 bases; nucleotides outside the gene matches: 5. The CDR3 sequence is 15 residues long. CDR3 nucleotide sequence: TGTGCCAGCAGCACGGGACAGGGTTCCACCGGGGAGCTGTTTTTT. Protein sequence: CASSTGQGSTGELFF.

The chain couples TRBV7-2 to TRBJ2-2; D is ambiguous. The CDR3 extends over 15 amino acids. Germline lookup yields CDR1 SGHTA and CDR2 FQGNSA. Trimming stripped 2 bases from V and 5 bases from J, with 12 bases between. The CDR3 bases are TGTGCCAGCAGCTTATCCCGCCACGGTACCGGGGAGCTGTTTTTT. Protein product: CASSLSRHGTGELFF.

V gene TRBV27 combines with J gene TRBJ1-1, with a tentative D call TRBD1 (5 bases). The CDR3 is 14 residues long. CDR1 and CDR2 from the germline V gene are MNHEY and SMNVEV (reference sequence). Between the trimmed V and J ends, which lost 5 bases and 5 bases, there was a span of 15 bases. DNA of the CDR3: TGTGCCAGCAGTCTAACAGGCACCTTTACTGAAGCTTTCTTT. This gives the protein CASSLTGTFTEAFF.

The J gene is TRBJ1-2, the V gene TRBV5-1; D remains unclear. The CDR3 is 15 residues long. Germline values: CDR1 SGHRS, CDR2 YFSETQ. V was cut by 1 base and J by 4 bases, with 14 bases left in between. The CDR3 DNA reads as TGCGCCAGCAGCTTGCAGCCGGACGGCGGCTATGGCTACACCTTC. It encodes CASSLQPDGGYGYTF.

This rearrangement joins TRBV14 to TRBJ2-7; maybe TRBD2 (6 bases). CDR3 length: 16 amino acids. Per germline, CDR1 SGHDN and CDR2 FVKESK. V lost 5 bases and J lost 3, with 20 bases in between. CDR3 protein: CASSCSGGNFDYEQYF. CDR3 DNA sequence: TGTGCCAGCAGCTGTAGCGGCGGGAACTTCGACTACGAGCAGTACTTC.

The V gene is TRBV29-1, the J gene TRBJ1-2; D possibly corresponds to TRBD1 (5 bases). Germline V lookup: CDR1 SQVTM, CDR2 ANQGSEA. This CDR3 comprises 11 residues. With 7 bases removed from V and 8 bases from J, the gap between germline ends came to 14 bases. The CDR3: CSAVGGKGYTF. Here the CDR3 DNA reads TGCAGCGCTGTGGGGGGGAAAGGCTACACCTTC.

The chain carries TRBV18 and TRBJ2-5, with TRBD1 matching over 7 bases. J was trimmed by 2 bases and V by 4 bases; bases with no gene match: 7. The CDR3 has 15 amino acids. Germline V gene data show CDR1 as KGHSH and CDR2 as LQKENI. The CDR3 reads CASSLNRDRQETQYF. The CDR3, as DNA: TGTGCCAGCTCACTGAACCGGGACAGACAAGAGACCCAGTACTTC.

V and J are TRBV6-1 and TRBJ2-7; TRBD1 is a possible D gene (5 bases). Trimming took 3 bases from V and 3 from J, leaving 12 bases between them. The CDR3 runs 14 residues. Germline CDR1 reads MNHNS; CDR2 reads SASEGT. The CDR3 sequence: CASSEKGRIYEQYF. The CDR3 DNA sequence: TGTGCCAGCAGTGAGAAGGGGCGCATCTACGAGCAGTACTTC.

The chain has TRBV28 and TRBJ2-1, with TRBD1 as a possible D gene (5 bases). The germline V gene has CDR1 MDHEN and CDR2 SYDVKM. V was cut by 8 bases and J by 2 bases, with 10 bases left in between. This CDR3 is 13 amino acids long. In nucleotides, the CDR3 is TGTGCCAGCCAGGACACAACCTACAATGAGCAGTTCTTC. This codes for CASQDTTYNEQFF.

This chain links TRBV7-2 with TRBJ2-7; 7 positions agree with TRBD2. Germline values: CDR1 SGHTA, CDR2 FQGNSA. The V segment lost 7 bases and the J segment 1 base; nucleotides outside the gene matches: 7. The CDR3 is made up of 14 amino acids. DNA of the CDR3: TGTGCCAGCACAGGGAGAGCGGGATCCTACGAGCAGTACTTC. Protein: CASTGRAGSYEQYF.

V usage is TRBV11-2 and J usage is TRBJ2-1; D not certain. Trimming cost V 4 bases and J 1 base, with 8 bases left between them. Germline V CDR1 and CDR2: SGHAT, FQNNGV. This CDR3 has 14 residues. The CDR3 sequence is CASSSTASYNEQFF. CDR3 bases: TGTGCCAGCAGCTCAACAGCTTCCTACAATGAGCAGTTCTTC.

The chain joins TRBV19 to TRBJ1-5, with 9 positions matching TRBD1. The CDR3 is 19 amino acids. The trim removed 5 bases at V and 2 bases at J, leaving 16 bases unmatched. In germline, CDR1 is LNHDA, CDR2 SQIVND (reference sequence). The CDR3 sequence: CASSGGQGVKWVGNQPQHF. The DNA for the CDR3 is TGTGCCAGTAGTGGGGGACAGGGCGTTAAGTGGGTCGGCAATCAGCCCCAGCATTTT.

The rearrangement joins TRBV25-1 to TRBJ1-4; the D is unclear. The length of the CDR3 is 13 residues. CDR1 is MGHDK and CDR2 is SYGVNS in the germline V gene. Trimming left V 3 bases short and J 11 bases short, with 13 bases between. CDR3 protein: CASSDVGGYKLFF. Written as DNA, the CDR3 is TGTGCCAGCAGTGATGTAGGCGGGTATAAACTGTTTTTT. The full variable domain, rest sourced from reference TRBV25-1 and TRBJ1-4, is EADIYQTPRYLVIGTGKKITLECSQTMGHDKMYWYQQDPGMELHLIHYSYGVNSTEKGDLSSESTVSRIRTEHFPLTLESARPSHTSQYLCASSDVGGYKLFFGSGTQLSVL.

This clone was seen once. The gene calls are TRBV29-1 and TRBJ1-4, with 8 bases identical to TRBD1. Unmatched junction bases numbered 2, after V lost 4 bases and J lost 4 bases. This CDR3 is 13 amino acids long. Germline assignment: CDR1 SQVTM and CDR2 ANQGSEA. The CDR3 coding sequence is TGCAGCGTTGGGACAGGGATTAATGAAAAACTGTTTTTT. It encodes CSVGTGINEKLFF.

The chain combines TRBV4-1 with TRBJ1-4; 8 nucleotides agree with TRBD1. V trimming: 1 base; J trimming: 6 bases; junction bases outside the gene matches: 10. The germline CDR1 and CDR2 sequences are MGHRA and YSYEKL. The length of the CDR3 is 17 residues. The CDR3 is CASSQGPARGRYEKLFF. CDR3 DNA: TGCGCCAGCAGCCAAGGCCCCGCCAGGGGGCGATATGAAAAACTGTTTTTT.